These 27 T cell receptor beta chains were all obtained from the same sample, sequenced in a study of regulatory T cells in long-lasting Graves disease. Time point in this sample: newly diagnosed GD, antithyroid drugs for less than 3 months. PBMC RNA served as the TCR library source. The TCR beta library used iRepertoire HTBI primers with Arm-PCR amplification of CDR3. Via MiXCR, TCRdb re-called the multiplex PCR reads, giving one row per CDR3 protein. This sample has roughly 520,000 distinct CDR3 sequences, with around 13% found just once. The same data also contributed to another study, on T cells in Graves' hyperthyroidism and ophthalmopathy.

Sequences were derived from peripheral blood mononuclear cells (PBMCs), sampled at new diagnosis, from a patient treated with antithyroid drugs. The receptors shown here come from a woman in her 30s with Graves disease.

This clonotype was seen ten or more times. This chain uses TRBV24-1 with TRBJ2-5; D call uncertain. The germline V gene has CDR1 KGHDR and CDR2 SFDVKD. Trimming removed 6 bases at V and 5 bases at J, with 6 bases between. CDR3 size: 11 residues. The CDR3 DNA reads TGTGCCACCAGTACTGGGGAGACCCAGTACTTC. It translates to CATSTGETQYF.

This clonotype was detected a few times. The rearrangement joins TRBV7-3 to TRBJ2-3; D not certain. Germline lookup yields CDR1 SGHTA and CDR2 FQGTGA. The CDR3 runs 14 residues. V gave up 5 bases and J gave up 6 bases, with 15 bases separating them. The CDR3 region is CASSPINQWDTQYF. For the CDR3, the DNA is TGTGCCAGCAGCCCGATAAACCAGTGGGATACGCAGTATTTT.

This clonotype was detected ten times or more. CDR3 amino acids: CASSPAGSPRNEQFF. CDR3 sequence (DNA): TGTGCCAGCTCACCGGCGGGGTCGCCCCGCAATGAGCAGTTCTTC. The V gene is TRBV18, the J gene TRBJ2-1; a possible D gene is TRBD2 (6 bases). The CDR3 has 15 residues. Germline V CDR1 and CDR2: KGHSH, LQKENI. Trimming shortened V by 3 bases and J by 6 bases, and 15 bases separated the two germline ends.

This clonotype was counted at least ten times. J is TRBJ2-7 and V is TRBV27; 8 bases align to TRBD2. Germline trimming cut 6 bases from V and 0 bases from J; bases unmatched to any gene: 4. CDR3 length: 14 residues. CDR1 and CDR2 from the germline V gene are MNHEY and SMNVEV (reference sequence). The CDR3 spells CASSLSGISYEQYF. The CDR3 coding sequence is TGTGCCAGCAGCCTTAGCGGGATCTCCTACGAGCAGTACTTC.

The table lists this clonotype with a few counts. The chain has TRBV27 and TRBJ2-1; 10 bases fit TRBD2. The CDR3 loop spans 17 amino acids. CDR1 is MNHEY and CDR2 is SMNVEV in the germline V gene (reference sequence). V was clipped by 5 bases and J by 1 base; unmatched bases: 8. CDR3 residues: CASSPTLAGVSYNEQFF. CDR3 nucleotides: TGTGCCAGCAGTCCTACGCTAGCGGGAGTATCCTACAATGAGCAGTTCTTC.

This chain connects TRBV5-1 to TRBJ2-1; TRBD2 matches at 9 bases. Germline CDR1 reads SGHRS; CDR2 reads YFSETQ. The trim removed 0 bases at V and 9 bases at J, leaving 4 bases unmatched. This CDR3 is 14 amino acids long. In DNA form, the CDR3 reads TGCGCCAGCAGCTTGGGAGCGGGGGGCCTTGAGCAGTTCTTC. Translating it yields CASSLGAGGLEQFF.

This clonotype has at least ten counts. The V call is TRBV12-3 or TRBV12-4, the J call TRBJ1-1; possibly TRBD1 for D (6 bases). Trimming left V 0 bases short and J 1 base short, with 12 bases between. The CDR3 totals 16 residues. DNA for the CDR3: TGTGCCAGCAGTTTAGCGCGGCAGGGACAGAACACTGAAGCTTTCTTT. This codes for CASSLARQGQNTEAFF.

Written as DNA, the CDR3 is TGTGCCAGCAGTTACGAGGGGCAGGGCTCGAGGGGCTACACCTTC. Its protein is CASSYEGQGSRGYTF. This chain uses TRBV6-5 with TRBJ1-2; maybe TRBD1 (5 bases). The ends were cut back, 2 bases at V and 8 bases at J, with 18 bases in the middle. Germline lookup yields CDR1 MNHEY and CDR2 SVGAGI. CDR3 length equals 15 residues.

The sample holds many counts of this clonotype. The CDR3 DNA reads TGTGCCAGCGCAAAACAGGGACTAGCGCATCAGCCCCAGCATTTT. Amino acid sequence: CASAKQGLAHQPQHF. V gene TRBV7-2 combines with J gene TRBJ1-5; a possible D gene is TRBD1 (6 bases). V was cut by 8 bases and J by 5 bases, with 19 bases left in between. This CDR3 is 15 amino acids long. Looked up from germline, CDR1 is SGHTA and CDR2 is FQGNSA.

This clonotype was counted many times. The chain combines TRBV20-1 with TRBJ2-1; either TRBD1 or TRBD2 may supply D (6 bases each). Germline CDR1 is DFQATT and CDR2 is SNEGSKA (reference sequence). Deletions cut 5 bases from V and 5 bases from J, with 16 bases between. The CDR3 loop spans 14 amino acids. CDR3 sequence: CSAQSGGPHNEQFF. The CDR3 coding sequence is TGCAGTGCTCAGTCCGGGGGCCCTCACAATGAGCAGTTCTTC.

This clonotype was observed a few times. The chain recombines TRBV5-1 with TRBJ1-5; D unclear. Germline values: CDR1 SGHRS, CDR2 YFSETQ. CDR3 length equals 14 residues. V lost 0 bases to trimming and J lost 8 bases, with 12 bases between them. The CDR3 DNA is TGCGCCAGCAGCTTGGGAACTACCGGGGAGCCCCAGCATTTT. It specifies CASSLGTTGEPQHF.

This clonotype was detected many times. The chain combines TRBV30 with TRBJ1-1, with D uncertain. The length of the CDR3 is 13 residues. Germline CDR1 GTSNPN, CDR2 SVGIG (reference sequence). Trimming took off 2 bases at V and 0 bases at J, with 7 bases between the two ends. The CDR3 loop reads CAWSPNLNTEAFF. For the CDR3, the DNA is TGTGCCTGGAGTCCCAACCTGAACACTGAAGCTTTCTTT.

Written as DNA, the CDR3 is TGTGCCAGCAGTGAGAGGTTGTCCGGGGAGCTGTTTTTT. This encodes CASSERLSGELFF. This rearrangement joins TRBV6-1 to TRBJ2-2, with D hard to call. Germline lookup yields CDR1 MNHNS and CDR2 SASEGT. The CDR3 covers 13 residues. Trimming stripped 3 bases from V and 6 bases from J, with 8 bases between.

This clonotype has ten or more counts. V usage is TRBV2 and J usage is TRBJ2-1; D gene ambiguous. The germline V gene encodes CDR1 SNHLY and CDR2 FYNNEI. The length of the CDR3 is 11 residues. Deletions cut 9 bases from V and 7 bases from J, with 10 bases between. CDR3: CASRWGNEQFF. The CDR3 DNA reads as TGTGCCAGTCGTTGGGGTAATGAGCAGTTCTTC.

There are many counts of this clonotype. The rearrangement joins TRBV25-1 to TRBJ2-3; 7 bases line up with TRBD2. This CDR3 region has 16 residues. The germline gives CDR1 MGHDK, CDR2 SYGVNS. V trimming: 0 bases; J trimming: 0 bases; junction bases outside the gene matches: 3. This CDR3 reads CASSEYLAASTDTQYF. DNA for the CDR3: TGTGCCAGCAGTGAATATCTAGCGGCTAGCACAGATACGCAGTATTTT.

This chain connects TRBV29-1 to TRBJ1-3; 10 bases are shared with TRBD1. Germline loops: CDR1 SQVTM, CDR2 ANQGSEA. J was trimmed by 5 bases and V by 7 bases; bases with no gene match: 11. The length of the CDR3 is 15 residues. DNA of the CDR3: TGCAGCGCCATACTCCGGGACAGGGGTCGAAACACCATATATTTT. Protein: CSAILRDRGRNTIYF.

This clonotype was found many times. This rearrangement joins TRBV2 to TRBJ2-7; D perhaps matches TRBD1 (7 bases). Germline CDR1 and CDR2: SNHLY and FYNNEI. The V end was cut by 6 bases, the J end by 0 bases, with 12 bases between. The CDR3 loop spans 14 amino acids. CDR3 residues: CASRTGRSSYEQYF. The CDR3 bases are TGTGCCAGCAGGACAGGGAGGAGCTCCTACGAGCAGTACTTC. The full variable domain, in which reference TRBV2 and TRBJ2-7 provide the parts outside the CDR3, is EPEVTQTPSHQVTQMGQEVILRCVPISNHLYFYWYRQILGQKVEFLVSFYNNEISEKSEIFDDQFSVERPDGSNFTLKIRSTKLEDSAMYFCASRTGRSSYEQYFGPGTRLTVT.

The sample holds many counts of this clonotype. The rearrangement uses TRBV2 and TRBJ1-3; D gene unclear. The germline CDR1 and CDR2 sequences are SNHLY and FYNNEI. Deletions cut 8 bases from V and 3 bases from J, with 8 bases between. This CDR3 has 12 amino acids. Here the CDR3 DNA reads TGTGCCAGCCAGCTTCTTGGAAACACCATATATTTT. Its translation is CASQLLGNTIYF. Filled out from reference TRBV2 and TRBJ1-3, the complete variable domain reads EPEVTQTPSHQVTQMGQEVILRCVPISNHLYFYWYRQILGQKVEFLVSFYNNEISEKSEIFDDQFSVERPDGSNFTLKIRSTKLEDSAMYFCASQLLGNTIYFGEGSWLTVV.

This clonotype has at least ten counts. The V gene is TRBV7-9, the J gene TRBJ2-1; possible D gene TRBD1, 5 bases. Germline assignment: CDR1 SEHNR and CDR2 FQNEAQ (reference sequence). This CDR3 spans 13 amino acids. Trimming took off 4 bases at V and 2 bases at J, with 6 bases between the two ends. CDR3 coding DNA: TGTGCCAGCAGCTCGACAGCCTACAATGAGCAGTTCTTC. This sequence encodes CASSSTAYNEQFF.

This clonotype has a count of ten or more. J is TRBJ2-1 and V is TRBV7-3; D not certain. CDR1 and CDR2 from the germline V gene are SGHTA and FQGTGA. The V and J ends lost 5 bases and 9 bases respectively, with 17 bases between them. CDR3 length: 14 amino acids. CDR3 region: CASSGSRSNAEQFF. For the CDR3, the DNA is TGTGCCAGCAGCGGATCACGGAGTAACGCTGAGCAGTTCTTC.

This clonotype showed up just a few times. The chain couples TRBV6-5 to TRBJ1-1, with a possible D match to TRBD1 (6 bases). Germline-derived CDR1 and CDR2 are MNHEY and SVGAGI. There are 15 residues in the CDR3. V lost 3 bases to trimming and J lost 6 bases, with 17 bases between them. CDR3: CASSYREGRGAEAFF. As DNA, the CDR3 is TGTGCCAGCAGTTATAGAGAGGGCAGGGGCGCTGAAGCTTTCTTT.

A few counts support this clonotype. The gene calls are TRBV9 and TRBJ1-1; D possibly corresponds to TRBD1 (5 bases). Germline V gene data show CDR1 as SGDLS and CDR2 as YYNGEE. The CDR3 has 16 residues. Trimming pared 2 bases from V and 0 bases from J, leaving 14 bases between. The CDR3 reads CASSVTESTMNTEAFF. The CDR3 region has the DNA TGTGCCAGCAGCGTGACAGAGTCAACCATGAACACTGAAGCTTTCTTT.

This clonotype showed up many times. This chain connects TRBV24-1 to TRBJ2-1, with 7 nucleotides matching TRBD1. V trimming: 4 bases; J trimming: 6 bases; junction bases outside the gene matches: 8. Per germline, CDR1 KGHDR and CDR2 SFDVKD. The CDR3 covers 15 residues. The CDR3 here is CATSELGDRVNEQFF. In DNA form, the CDR3 reads TGTGCCACCAGTGAATTAGGAGACAGGGTCAATGAGCAGTTCTTC.

This clonotype came up many times. CDR3 amino acids: CASRSRAYNSPLHF. The CDR3 nucleotides are TGTGCCAGTAGGAGCAGGGCCTATAATTCACCCCTCCACTTT. This chain uses TRBV19 with TRBJ1-6; TRBD1 is a possible D gene (5 bases). V was clipped by 6 bases and J by 2 bases, with 8 bases between them. Per the germline V gene, CDR1 is LNHDA and CDR2 is SQIVND (reference sequence). This CDR3 has 14 residues.

This clonotype turned up a few times. The V gene is TRBV7-2, the J gene TRBJ2-3; TRBD2 matches 9 bases. V gave up 2 bases and J gave up 3 bases; unmatched junction bases: 6. Germline CDR1 and CDR2: SGHTA and FQGNSA. The CDR3 sequence is 16 residues long. The CDR3 nucleotides are TGTGCCAGCAGCTTAATTGGAGCGGGAGGAACAGATACGCAGTATTTT. Residues: CASSLIGAGGTDTQYF. Variable domain in full (rest from reference TRBV7-2 and TRBJ2-3): GAGVSQSPSNKVTEKGKDVELRCDPISGHTALYWYRQSLGQGLEFLIYFQGNSAPDKSGLPSDRFSAERTGGSVSTLTIQRTQQEDSAVYLCASSLIGAGGTDTQYFGPGTRLTVL.

There are many counts of this clonotype. The chain has TRBV4-1 and TRBJ1-5, with D uncertain. Germline values: CDR1 MGHRA, CDR2 YSYEKL. V dropped 4 bases and J dropped 7 bases, with 17 bases sitting between them. This CDR3 region has 15 residues. The CDR3 is CASSPNPGQNQPQHF. Here the CDR3 DNA reads TGCGCCAGCAGCCCAAATCCCGGGCAGAACCAGCCCCAGCATTTT.

This clonotype was seen a few times. The chain employs TRBV15 and TRBJ1-1; D gene unclear. Germline V gene lookup returns CDR1 LNHNV and CDR2 YYDKDF (reference sequence). The CDR3 is 13 amino acids. V shed 0 bases and J shed 1 base, with 3 bases lying between them. The CDR3 bases are TGTGCCACCAGCAGAGACAGGAACACTGAAGCTTTCTTT. Encoded protein: CATSRDRNTEAFF.